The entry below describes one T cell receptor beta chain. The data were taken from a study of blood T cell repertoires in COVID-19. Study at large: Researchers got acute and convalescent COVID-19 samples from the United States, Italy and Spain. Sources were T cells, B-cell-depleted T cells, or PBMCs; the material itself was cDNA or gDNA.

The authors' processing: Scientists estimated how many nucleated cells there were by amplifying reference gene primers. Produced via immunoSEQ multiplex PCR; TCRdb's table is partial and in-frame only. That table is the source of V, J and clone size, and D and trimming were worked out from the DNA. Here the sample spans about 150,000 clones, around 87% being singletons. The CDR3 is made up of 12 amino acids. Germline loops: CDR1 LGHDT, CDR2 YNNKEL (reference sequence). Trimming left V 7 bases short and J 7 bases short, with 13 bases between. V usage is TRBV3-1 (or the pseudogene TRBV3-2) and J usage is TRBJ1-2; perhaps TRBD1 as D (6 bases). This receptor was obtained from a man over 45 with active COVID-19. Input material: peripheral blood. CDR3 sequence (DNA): TGTGCCAGCACCATTGGGGGGGCTGGCTACACCTTC. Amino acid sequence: CASTIGGAGYTF.